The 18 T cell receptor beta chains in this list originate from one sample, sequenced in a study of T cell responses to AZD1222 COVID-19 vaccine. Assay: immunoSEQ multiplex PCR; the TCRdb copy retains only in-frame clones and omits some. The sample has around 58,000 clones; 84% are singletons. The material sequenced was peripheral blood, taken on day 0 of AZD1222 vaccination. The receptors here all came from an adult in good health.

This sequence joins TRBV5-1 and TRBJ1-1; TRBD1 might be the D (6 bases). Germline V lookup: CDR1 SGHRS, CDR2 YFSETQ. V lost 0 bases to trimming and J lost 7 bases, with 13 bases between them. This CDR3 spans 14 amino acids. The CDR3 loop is CASSLEAGAVEAFF. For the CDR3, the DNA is TGCGCCAGCAGCTTGGAGGCAGGGGCGGTTGAAGCTTTCTTT.

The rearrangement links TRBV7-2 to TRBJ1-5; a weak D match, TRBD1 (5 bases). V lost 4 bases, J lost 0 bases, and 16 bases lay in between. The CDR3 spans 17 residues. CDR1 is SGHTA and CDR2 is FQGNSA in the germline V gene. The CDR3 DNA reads TGTGCCAGCAGCTGGGACGGTAGATTCTATAGCAATCAGCCCCAGCATTTT. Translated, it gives CASSWDGRFYSNQPQHF.

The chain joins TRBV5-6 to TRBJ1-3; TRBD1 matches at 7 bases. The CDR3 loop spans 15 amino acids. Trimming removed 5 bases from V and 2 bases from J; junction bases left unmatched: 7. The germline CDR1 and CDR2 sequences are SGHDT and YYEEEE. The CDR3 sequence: CASRPTGQTGNTIYF. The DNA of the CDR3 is TGTGCCAGCAGGCCGACAGGGCAGACTGGAAACACCATATATTTT.

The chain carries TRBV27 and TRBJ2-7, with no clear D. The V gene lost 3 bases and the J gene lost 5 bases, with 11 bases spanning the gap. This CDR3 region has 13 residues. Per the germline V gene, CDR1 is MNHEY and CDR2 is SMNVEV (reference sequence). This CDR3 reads CASSFREAHEQYF. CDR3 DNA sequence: TGTGCCAGCAGTTTTAGGGAAGCCCACGAGCAGTACTTC.

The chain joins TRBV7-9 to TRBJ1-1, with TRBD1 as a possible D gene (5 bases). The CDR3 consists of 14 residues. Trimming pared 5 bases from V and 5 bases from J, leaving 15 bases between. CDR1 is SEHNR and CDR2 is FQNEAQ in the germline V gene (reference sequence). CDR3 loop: CASSAWDGGTEAFF. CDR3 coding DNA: TGTGCCAGCAGCGCCTGGGATGGGGGGACTGAAGCTTTCTTT.

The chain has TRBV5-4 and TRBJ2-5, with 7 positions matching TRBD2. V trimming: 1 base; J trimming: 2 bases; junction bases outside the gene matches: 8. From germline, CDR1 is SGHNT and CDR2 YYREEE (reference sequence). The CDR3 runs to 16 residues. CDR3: CASSLSLAATQETQYF. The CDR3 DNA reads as TGTGCCAGCAGCTTGTCGCTAGCGGCAACTCAAGAGACCCAGTACTTC.

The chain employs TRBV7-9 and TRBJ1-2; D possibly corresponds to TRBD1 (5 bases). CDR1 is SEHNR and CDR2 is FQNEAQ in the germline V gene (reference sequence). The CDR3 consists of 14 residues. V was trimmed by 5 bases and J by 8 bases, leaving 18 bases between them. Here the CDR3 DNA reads TGTGCCAGCAGCCGGACACCGGTGATGGGAGGCTACACCTTC. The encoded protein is CASSRTPVMGGYTF. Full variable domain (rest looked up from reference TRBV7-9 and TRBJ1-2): DTGVSQNPRHKITKRGQNVTFRCDPISEHNRLYWYRQTLGQGPEFLTYFQNEAQLEKSRLLSDRFSAERPKGSFSTLEIQRTEQGDSAMYLCASSRTPVMGGYTFGSGTRLTVV.

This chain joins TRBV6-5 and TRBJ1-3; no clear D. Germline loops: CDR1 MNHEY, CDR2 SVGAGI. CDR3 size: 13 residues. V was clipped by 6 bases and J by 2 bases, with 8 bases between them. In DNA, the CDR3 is TGTGCCAGCAGGGGAGTCGCTGGAAACACCATATATTTT. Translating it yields CASRGVAGNTIYF.

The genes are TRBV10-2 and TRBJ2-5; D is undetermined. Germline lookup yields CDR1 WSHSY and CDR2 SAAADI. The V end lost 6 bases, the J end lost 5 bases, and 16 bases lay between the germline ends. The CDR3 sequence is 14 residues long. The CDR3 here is CASRLPFPGETQYF. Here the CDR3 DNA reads TGCGCCAGCAGACTCCCCTTCCCCGGGGAGACCCAGTACTTC.

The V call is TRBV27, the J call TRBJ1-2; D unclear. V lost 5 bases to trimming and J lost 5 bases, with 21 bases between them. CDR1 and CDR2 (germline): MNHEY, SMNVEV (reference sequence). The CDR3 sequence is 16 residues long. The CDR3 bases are TGTGCCAGCAGTCCCACGGCCAGGCCTGGTGAATATGGCTACACCTTC. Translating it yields CASSPTARPGEYGYTF.

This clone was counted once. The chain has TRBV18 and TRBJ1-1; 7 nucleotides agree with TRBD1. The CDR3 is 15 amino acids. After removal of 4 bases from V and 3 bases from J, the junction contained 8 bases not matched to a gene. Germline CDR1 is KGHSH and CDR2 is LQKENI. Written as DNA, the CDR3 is TGTGCCAGCTCACAGGGGGCCAACCCCGACACTGAAGCTTTCTTT. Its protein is CASSQGANPDTEAFF.

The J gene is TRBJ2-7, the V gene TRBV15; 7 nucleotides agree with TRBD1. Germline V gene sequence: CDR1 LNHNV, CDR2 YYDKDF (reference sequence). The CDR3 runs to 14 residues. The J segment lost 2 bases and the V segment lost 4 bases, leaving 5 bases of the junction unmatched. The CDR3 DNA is TGTGCCACCAGCACAGGGACAGCCGCCTACGAGCAGTACTTC. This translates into CATSTGTAAYEQYF.

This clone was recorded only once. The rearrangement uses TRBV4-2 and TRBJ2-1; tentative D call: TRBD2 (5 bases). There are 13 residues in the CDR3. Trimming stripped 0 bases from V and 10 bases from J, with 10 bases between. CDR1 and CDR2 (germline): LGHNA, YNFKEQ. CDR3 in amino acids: CASSQDRQREQFF. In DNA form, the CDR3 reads TGTGCCAGCAGCCAAGATAGGCAGCGGGAGCAGTTCTTC.

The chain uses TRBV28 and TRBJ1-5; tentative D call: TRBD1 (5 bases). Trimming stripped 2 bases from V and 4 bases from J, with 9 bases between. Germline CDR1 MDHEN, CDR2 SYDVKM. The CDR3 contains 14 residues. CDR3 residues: CASSLDSGNQPQHF. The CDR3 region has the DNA TGTGCCAGCAGTTTAGACAGTGGGAATCAGCCCCAGCATTTT. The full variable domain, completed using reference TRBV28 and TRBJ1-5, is DVKVTQSSRYLVKRTGEKVFLECVQDMDHENMFWYRQDPGLGLRLIYFSYDVKMKEKGDIPEGYSVSREKKERFSLILESASTNQTSMYLCASSLDSGNQPQHFGDGTRLSIL.

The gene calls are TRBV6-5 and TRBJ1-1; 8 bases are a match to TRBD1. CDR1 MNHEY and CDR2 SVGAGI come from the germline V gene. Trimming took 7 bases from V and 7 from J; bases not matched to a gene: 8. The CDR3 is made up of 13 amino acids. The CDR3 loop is CASTYRTGLEAFF. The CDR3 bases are TGTGCCAGCACCTACAGGACAGGGCTTGAAGCTTTCTTT.

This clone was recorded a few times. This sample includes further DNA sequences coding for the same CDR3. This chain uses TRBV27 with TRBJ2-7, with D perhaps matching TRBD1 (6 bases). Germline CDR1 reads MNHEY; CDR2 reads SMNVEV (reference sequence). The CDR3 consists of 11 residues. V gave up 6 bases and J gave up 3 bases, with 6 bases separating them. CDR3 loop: CASSRGYEQYF. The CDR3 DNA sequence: TGTGCCAGCAGCAGGGGCTACGAGCAGTACTTC.

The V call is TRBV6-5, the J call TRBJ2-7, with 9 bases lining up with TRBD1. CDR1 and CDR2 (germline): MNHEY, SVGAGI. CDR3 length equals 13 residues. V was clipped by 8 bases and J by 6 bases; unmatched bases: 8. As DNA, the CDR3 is TGTGCCAGCGGCCTACTGACAGGGGGCGAGCAGTACTTC. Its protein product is CASGLLTGGEQYF.

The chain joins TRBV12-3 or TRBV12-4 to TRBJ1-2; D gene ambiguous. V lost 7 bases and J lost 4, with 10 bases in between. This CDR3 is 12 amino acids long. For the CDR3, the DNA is TGTGCCAGCACCCACTCGGTCTATGGCTACACCTTC. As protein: CASTHSVYGYTF.